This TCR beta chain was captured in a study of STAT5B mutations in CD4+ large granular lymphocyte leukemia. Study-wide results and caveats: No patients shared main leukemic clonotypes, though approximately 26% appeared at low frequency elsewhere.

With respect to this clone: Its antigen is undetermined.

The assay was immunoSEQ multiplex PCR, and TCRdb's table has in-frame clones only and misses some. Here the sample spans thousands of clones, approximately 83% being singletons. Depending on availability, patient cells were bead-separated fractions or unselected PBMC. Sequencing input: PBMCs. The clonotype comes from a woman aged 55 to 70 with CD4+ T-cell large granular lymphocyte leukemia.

CDR3 nucleotides: TGTGCCAGCAGTTTATTGGAGGGAACCTACAATGAGCAGTTCTTC. Translating gives CASSLLEGTYNEQFF. The chain couples TRBV28 to TRBJ2-1; TRBD2 might be the D (6 bases). Trimming left V 1 base short and J 2 bases short, with 9 bases between. CDR3 length: 15 residues. Germline loops: CDR1 MDHEN, CDR2 SYDVKM.